The T cell receptor beta chain described here comes from a study of glioma-infiltrating T cells after dendritic cell vaccination. Study overall: Between about 2003 and 2013, patients got autologous tumor lysate-pulsed dendritic cell vaccines. Dendritic cell vaccine was injected intradermally three times, biweekly.

The primer mix had 60 V beta and 13 J beta primers. Measured with immunoSEQ multiplex PCR; TCRdb has only the in-frame clones, and not every one. Of roughly 100,000 clones listed, about 90% were seen once; the top ten hold approximately 2.7%. Time point defined: after dendritic cell vaccination, including at tumor progression/relapse. Before vaccination, two weeks after the third vaccination, and at progression, PBMC were collected. Germline V lookup: CDR1 SGDLS, CDR2 YYNGEE. CDR3 length: 15 amino acids. Germline trimming cut 2 bases from V and 1 base from J; bases unmatched to any gene: 6. Sequences were derived from blood, sampled after dendritic cell vaccination. The TCR comes from a human donor with glioblastoma. This rearrangement joins TRBV9 to TRBJ2-7; 7 nucleotides match TRBD1. The CDR3 DNA is TGTGCCAGCAGCGTGGGATGGGACAGTTCCTACGAGCAGTACTTC. Its translation: CASSVGWDSSYEQYF.